The 28 T cell receptor beta chains in this list originate from one sample, sequenced in a study of CD8+ T cells in alopecia areata. Following extraction, RNA underwent reverse transcription to cDNA, which served as the sequencing template. Libraries were prepared by immunoSEQ multiplex PCR; TCRdb keeps only in-frame clonotypes and omits some of them. The sample yields 200,000 to 250,000 clones, 35% to 45% seen once. The treatment is: oral pan-JAK inhibitor, 5-10 mg twice daily. This material consisted of CD4+ T cells sorted from blood, taken between weeks 30 and 35, from a patient treated with tofacitinib. These receptors were obtained from a human donor with alopecia areata.

The J gene is TRBJ2-7, the V gene TRBV30; D unresolved. CDR1 is GTSNPN, CDR2 SVGIG, per germline (reference sequence). The CDR3 has 12 amino acids. The V end was cut by 1 base, the J end by 4 bases, with 8 bases between. The CDR3 DNA reads TGTGCCTGGAGTGCCCTAAGTTACGAGCAGTACTTC. Translated: CAWSALSYEQYF.

The chain couples TRBV29-1 to TRBJ2-7; D is perhaps TRBD1 or TRBD2 (5 bases each). The length of the CDR3 is 14 residues. Trimming took 3 bases from V and 0 from J, leaving 12 bases between them. Germline V gene data show CDR1 as SQVTM and CDR2 as ANQGSEA. The DNA for the CDR3 is TGCAGCGTTGATTCCGGGGACCTCTCCTACGAGCAGTACTTC. It codes for CSVDSGDLSYEQYF.

This clone has just a few counts. The chain carries TRBV2 and TRBJ2-1; 8 positions agree with TRBD2. J gave up 7 bases and V 6 bases, and 11 bases lay outside the gene matches. The CDR3 spans 15 residues. CDR1 and CDR2 (germline): SNHLY, FYNNEI. The CDR3: CASRSDRTSWNEQFF. The CDR3 DNA sequence: TGTGCCAGCAGAAGTGACAGGACTAGCTGGAATGAGCAGTTCTTC.

In this sample, this clone turned up a few times. The rearrangement links TRBV30 to TRBJ2-7; 11 bases agree with TRBD2. The CDR3 has 15 amino acids. The germline V gene has CDR1 GTSNPN and CDR2 SVGIG (reference sequence). V lost 3 bases, J lost 1 base, and 5 bases stayed unmatched. CDR3 sequence (DNA): TGTGCCTGGAGACTAGCGGGGGACTTTTCCTACGAGCAGTACTTC. It is translated as CAWRLAGDFSYEQYF.

The chain is built from TRBV30 and TRBJ1-5, with 7 bases that match TRBD1. The CDR3 contains 14 residues. Germline trimming cut 3 bases from V and 4 bases from J; bases unmatched to any gene: 6. Germline values: CDR1 GTSNPN, CDR2 SVGIG (reference sequence). The CDR3 sequence: CAWSPMTGNQPQHF. The CDR3 DNA reads TGTGCCTGGAGCCCGATGACAGGGAATCAGCCCCAGCATTTT.

This chain joins TRBV5-1 and TRBJ1-6; D is unresolved. Germline V gives CDR1 SGHRS, CDR2 YFSETQ. This CDR3 is built from 14 residues. Deletions cut 5 bases from V and 8 bases from J, with 14 bases between. The CDR3 DNA sequence: TGCGCCAGCAGGCCCGATGGAAGGGATTCACCCCTCCACTTT. Encoded protein: CASRPDGRDSPLHF.

This clone was observed a single time. The chain combines TRBV6-1 with TRBJ1-2, with D possibly being TRBD1 (5 bases). CDR1 and CDR2 (germline): MNHNS, SASEGT. This CDR3 spans 13 amino acids. The V end lost 6 bases, the J end lost 5 bases, and 13 bases lay between the germline ends. CDR3 in DNA: TGTGCCAGCAGCCCCCAGGGACGGTATGGCTACACCTTC. Its translation: CASSPQGRYGYTF.

This clone was observed a handful of times. The genes are TRBV28 and TRBJ2-2; no clear D. From germline, CDR1 is MDHEN and CDR2 SYDVKM. There are 14 residues in the CDR3. Trimming took 1 base from V and 6 from J, leaving 9 bases between them. This chain's CDR3 is CASSLFTGAGELFF. In DNA, the CDR3 is TGTGCCAGCAGTTTATTCACTGGGGCCGGGGAGCTGTTTTTT.

A few counts support this clone. The CDR3 is CAWSVQGPRYF. Written as DNA, the CDR3 is TGTGCCTGGAGTGTACAGGGCCCTAGGTACTTC. The chain employs TRBV30 and TRBJ2-7; tentative D call: TRBD1 (6 bases). Per the germline V gene, CDR1 is GTSNPN and CDR2 is SVGIG (reference sequence). This CDR3 is built from 11 residues. Trimming removed 0 bases at V and 12 bases at J, with 12 bases between.

This clone has just a few counts. V and J are TRBV19 and TRBJ1-4, with 7 bases that match TRBD1. Per the germline V gene, CDR1 is LNHDA and CDR2 is SQIVND (reference sequence). CDR3 length equals 16 residues. The V gene end was trimmed by 8 bases and the J gene end by 4 bases; junction bases not matched to a gene: 13. The CDR3 protein is CASSRRMDRLNEKLFF. The CDR3 coding sequence is TGTGCCAGTTCCAGGAGGATGGACAGGCTTAATGAAAAACTGTTTTTT.

This clone appeared a few times. The chain is built from TRBV29-1 and TRBJ1-1; D is perhaps TRBD1 (6 bases). Trimming removed 6 bases at V and 5 bases at J, with 16 bases between. There are 13 residues in the CDR3. Per germline, CDR1 SQVTM and CDR2 ANQGSEA. Here the CDR3 DNA reads TGCAGCGTCAACAGGGAAACGTGGACTGAAGCTTTCTTT. It codes for CSVNRETWTEAFF. Variable domain in full (rest from reference TRBV29-1 and TRBJ1-1): SAVISQKPSRDICQRGTSLTIQCQVDSQVTMMFWYRQQPGQSLTLIATANQGSEATYESGFVIDKFPISRPNLTFSTLTVSNMSPEDSSIYLCSVNRETWTEAFFGQGTRLTVV.

The chain combines TRBV9 with TRBJ1-4; unclear D gene. The CDR3 contains 15 residues. The V and J ends lost 3 bases and 3 bases respectively, with 12 bases between them. Germline V gene data show CDR1 as SGDLS and CDR2 as YYNGEE. CDR3 sequence (DNA): TGTGCCAGCAGCGAGCGAGGGCGGCCTAATGAAAAACTGTTTTTT. It is translated as CASSERGRPNEKLFF.

This clone was picked up many times. This chain uses TRBV7-9 with TRBJ2-1; 10 bases align to TRBD2. Germline V lookup: CDR1 SEHNR, CDR2 FQNEAQ (reference sequence). After removal of 5 bases from V and 4 bases from J, the junction contained 5 bases not matched to a gene. This CDR3 has 15 amino acids. CDR3 sequence (DNA): TGTGCCAGCAGCCCGCTAGCGGGGGCTTACAATGAGCAGTTCTTC. It encodes CASSPLAGAYNEQFF.

This clone was observed a handful of times. This chain's CDR3 is CASSRARGQNYGYTF. The CDR3 bases are TGTGCCAGCAGCCGCGCCAGGGGGCAAAACTATGGCTACACCTTC. The chain combines TRBV6-5 with TRBJ1-2; 8 bases line up with TRBD1. After removal of 6 bases from V and 2 bases from J, the junction contained 8 bases not matched to a gene. The germline V gene has CDR1 MNHEY and CDR2 SVGAGI. The length of the CDR3 is 15 residues.

The chain links TRBV30 to TRBJ2-7; 7 bases are shared with TRBD1. The CDR3 runs 12 residues. The trim removed 4 bases at V and 3 bases at J, leaving 3 bases unmatched. Per germline, CDR1 GTSNPN and CDR2 SVGIG (reference sequence). The CDR3 bases are TGTGCCTGGAATTCAGGGGGCTACGAGCAGTACTTC. It is translated as CAWNSGGYEQYF. Full variable domain (remainder filled in from reference TRBV30 and TRBJ2-7): SQTIHQWPATLVQPVGSPLSLECTVEGTSNPNLYWYRQAAGRGLQLLFYSVGIGQISSEVPQNLSASRPQDRQFILSSKKLLLSDSGFYLCAWNSGGYEQYFGPGTRLTVT.

The rearrangement joins TRBV2 to TRBJ1-2, with D tentatively TRBD1 (6 bases). V was shortened by 6 bases and J by 4 bases, with 12 bases between the two germline ends. CDR3 length: 13 amino acids. CDR1 and CDR2 from the germline V gene are SNHLY and FYNNEI. The CDR3 nucleotides read TGTGCCAGCAGGGAACAGGGCGCCTATGGCTACACCTTC. Residues: CASREQGAYGYTF.

The genes are TRBV29-1 and TRBJ1-4; no clear D gene. The CDR3 has 13 amino acids. The V end lost 2 bases, the J end lost 7 bases, and 11 bases lay between the germline ends. The V gene's germline CDR1 is SQVTM and CDR2 ANQGSEA. The CDR3 DNA reads TGCAGCGTTGAATCGATGACCTCTGAAAAACTGTTTTTT. It yields the protein CSVESMTSEKLFF.

The chain uses TRBV9 and TRBJ2-7; 9 bases match TRBD1. With V trimmed by 2 bases and J by 7 bases, 7 bases remained unmatched. Per the germline V gene, CDR1 is SGDLS and CDR2 is YYNGEE. There are 14 residues in the CDR3. The CDR3 DNA follows: TGTGCCAGCAGCGTCGGGACAGGGAGTTTTGAGCAGTACTTC. This gives the protein CASSVGTGSFEQYF.

This clone has just a few counts. The chain combines TRBV29-1 with TRBJ1-1; D ambiguous. This CDR3 contains 13 residues. Trimming left V 3 bases short and J 0 bases short, with 8 bases between. Germline CDR1 SQVTM, CDR2 ANQGSEA. The CDR3 DNA reads TGCAGCGTTGAGCGGCAGTTGAACACTGAAGCTTTCTTT. Amino acid sequence: CSVERQLNTEAFF.

The count of this clone is one. This chain uses TRBV5-1 with TRBJ2-5; D remains ambiguous. This CDR3 comprises 12 residues. Germline assignment: CDR1 SGHRS and CDR2 YFSETQ. V was shortened by 5 bases and J by 3 bases, with 8 bases between the two germline ends. CDR3 residues: CASSKSEETQYF. The CDR3 region has the DNA TGCGCCAGCAGTAAGTCAGAAGAGACCCAGTACTTC.

The chain employs TRBV25-1 and TRBJ2-7, with TRBD1 matching over 9 bases. Germline lookup yields CDR1 MGHDK and CDR2 SYGVNS. J was trimmed by 3 bases and V by 2 bases; bases with no gene match: 8. This CDR3 is 16 amino acids long. The DNA for the CDR3 is TGTGCCAGCAGTGAAGAAAGGGACAGGGAAATCTACGAGCAGTACTTC. Translating gives CASSEERDREIYEQYF.

The chain couples TRBV5-1 to TRBJ2-3; perhaps TRBD2 as D (6 bases). The CDR3 totals 15 residues. V gave up 5 bases and J gave up 3 bases, with 16 bases separating them. Germline CDR1 SGHRS, CDR2 YFSETQ. DNA for the CDR3: TGCGCCAGCAGTAAGCGGGTGGGCTTGACAGATACGCAGTATTTT. The encoded protein is CASSKRVGLTDTQYF.

This clone was picked up a small number of times. J is TRBJ1-4 and V is TRBV18; 7 nucleotides agree with TRBD1. Losses at the gene ends were 2 bases for V and 5 bases for J; bases not matched to a gene: 8. The CDR3 length is 16 residues. CDR1 KGHSH and CDR2 LQKENI come from the germline V gene. Written as DNA, the CDR3 is TGTGCCAGCTCACCAAGGGCTCCCAGGGGGAATGAAAAACTGTTTTTT. Its protein is CASSPRAPRGNEKLFF.

In its sample, this clone was seen many times. The same CDR3 arises from other DNA sequences in this sample as well. The V and J genes are TRBV11-2 and TRBJ2-7; D might be TRBD1 (6 bases). Germline CDR1 is SGHAT and CDR2 is FQNNGV. Trimming took off 3 bases at V and 0 bases at J, with 9 bases between the two ends. The CDR3 spans 14 residues. The CDR3 loop reads CASSFQGSSYEQYF. CDR3 DNA: TGTGCCAGCAGCTTCCAGGGGAGCTCCTACGAGCAGTACTTC.

The V gene is TRBV10-3, the J gene TRBJ1-5; D ambiguous. Per the germline V gene, CDR1 is ENHRY and CDR2 is SYGVKD. V was clipped by 3 bases and J by 0 bases, with 3 bases between them. This CDR3 comprises 13 residues. CDR3 protein: CAISDNSNQPQHF. DNA of the CDR3: TGTGCCATCAGTGATAATAGCAATCAGCCCCAGCATTTT.

CDR3 in DNA: TGTGCCTGGAGTGTACGCGGGGGCGCAGATACGCAGTATTTT. This gives the protein CAWSVRGGADTQYF. The chain uses TRBV30 and TRBJ2-3, with D perhaps TRBD2 (7 bases). The CDR3 runs 14 residues. CDR1 is GTSNPN and CDR2 is SVGIG in the germline V gene (reference sequence). Between the trimmed V and J ends, which lost 0 bases and 4 bases, there was a span of 11 bases.

This clone appeared once. The chain joins TRBV5-4 to TRBJ1-1, with TRBD1 identical over 11 bases. V gave up 3 bases and J gave up 5 bases; unmatched junction bases: 9. The CDR3 runs 16 residues. The germline CDR1 and CDR2 sequences are SGHNT and YYREEE (reference sequence). The CDR3 DNA sequence: TGTGCCAGCAGCTCGGGACAGGGGGTGGTTGTAACTGAAGCTTTCTTT. Its protein is CASSSGQGVVVTEAFF.

The chain joins TRBV20-1 to TRBJ2-4; TRBD1 matches at 8 bases. J was trimmed by 7 bases and V by 8 bases; bases with no gene match: 4. Germline assignment: CDR1 DFQATT and CDR2 SNEGSKA (reference sequence). CDR3 size: 11 residues. The CDR3 region has the DNA TGCAGTCCCGGACAGGGTAACATTCAGTACTTC. Translation gives CSPGQGNIQYF.